One sample yielded the 6 T cell receptor beta chains listed below, sequenced in a study of blood T cells in healthy people across ages. Together with a sample-barcoded 5' primer, a J-beta primer mix was included in a second PCR lasting about 7 to 12 cycles. TCRdb re-called the 5' RACE reads through MiXCR, storing one row per CDR3 protein. The data show about 560,000 distinct CDR3 sequences, with roughly a quarter seen just once and roughly 3.5% held by the top ten. Separately, the same data were catalogued under a study of T cells of mothers and their children.

Sequenced sample: blood. The receptors derive from a boy aged 2 to 10 in good health.

By sample fraction, this clonotype is medium-sized. The rearrangement joins TRBV7-6 to TRBJ2-1, with D unresolved. The CDR3 sequence is 16 residues long. V lost 1 base to trimming and J lost 0 bases, with 10 bases between them. Germline CDR1 reads SGHVS; CDR2 reads FNYEAQ. CDR3 protein: CASSLDPPSSYNEQFF. CDR3 nucleotide sequence: TGTGCCAGCAGCTTAGACCCCCCTAGCTCCTACAATGAGCAGTTCTTC.

The genes are TRBV12-5 and TRBJ2-7, with 7 bases identical to TRBD1. This CDR3 is built from 15 residues. CDR1 and CDR2 (germline): LGHNT, FRNRAP. Losses at the gene ends were 1 base for V and 2 bases for J; bases not matched to a gene: 5. CDR3 bases: TGTGCTAGTGGTTTGGCCCTGGGACAGCCCTACGAGCAGTACTTC. Its translation: CASGLALGQPYEQYF.

This chain uses TRBV6-2 or TRBV6-3 with TRBJ1-1; D uncertain. This CDR3 comprises 13 residues. Trimming took off 6 bases at V and 4 bases at J, with 12 bases between the two ends. Germline V gene data show CDR1 as MNHEY and CDR2 as SVGEGT. The CDR3 nucleotides read TGTGCCAGCAGGCAACTCAGGTCCACTGAAGCTTTCTTT. Translating it yields CASRQLRSTEAFF.

This clonotype was seen a few times. The chain joins TRBV30 to TRBJ2-5; D gene ambiguous. The CDR3 is 11 residues long. Trimming cost V 5 bases and J 7 bases, with 11 bases left between them. CDR1 and CDR2 (germline): GTSNPN, SVGIG (reference sequence). DNA for the CDR3: TGTGCCTGGGACATCATGGGGACCCAGTACTTC. This sequence encodes CAWDIMGTQYF.

The chain carries TRBV27 and TRBJ2-5; 11 bases match TRBD2. The last part of the DNA fits TRBJ2-7 better; the J call may be wrong. Germline V CDR1 and CDR2: MNHEY, SMNVEV (reference sequence). This CDR3 contains 15 residues. This CDR3 reads CASSYTTSGTYEQYF. As DNA, the CDR3 is TGTGCCAGCAGTTACACGACTAGCGGGACCTACGAGCAGTACTTC.

At least ten counts were recorded for this clonotype. This rearrangement joins TRBV4-3 to TRBJ1-2, with D maybe TRBD1 (6 bases). V lost 0 bases, J lost 4 bases, and 9 bases lay in between. The CDR3 is 14 amino acids. CDR1 LGHNA and CDR2 YSLEER come from the germline V gene. CDR3 nucleotides: TGCGCCAGCAGCCAAGAGGGGACAAGCTATGGCTACACCTTC. Residues: CASSQEGTSYGYTF.